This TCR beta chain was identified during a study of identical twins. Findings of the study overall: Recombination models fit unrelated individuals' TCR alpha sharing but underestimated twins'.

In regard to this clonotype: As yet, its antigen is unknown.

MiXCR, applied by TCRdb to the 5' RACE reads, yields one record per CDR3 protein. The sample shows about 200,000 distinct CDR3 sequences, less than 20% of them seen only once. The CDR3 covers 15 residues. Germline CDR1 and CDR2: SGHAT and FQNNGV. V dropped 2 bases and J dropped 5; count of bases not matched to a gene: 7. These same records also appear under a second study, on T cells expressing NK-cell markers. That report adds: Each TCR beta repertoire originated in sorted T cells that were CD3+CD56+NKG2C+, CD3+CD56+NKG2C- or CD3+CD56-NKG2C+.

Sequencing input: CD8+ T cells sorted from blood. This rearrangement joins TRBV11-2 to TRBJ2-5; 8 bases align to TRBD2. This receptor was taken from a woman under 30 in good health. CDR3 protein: CASSLLAGTRETQYF. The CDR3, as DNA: TGTGCCAGCAGCTTATTAGCGGGGACGCGGGAGACCCAGTACTTC.